These T cell receptor beta chains were read from a single sample in a study of blood T cell repertoires in COVID-19. Sequencing used immunoSEQ multiplex PCR; TCRdb keeps in-frame clones, though not all of them. The sample carries roughly 380,000 clones, about 88% recorded once. Sequences were obtained from peripheral blood. The source is a woman aged 40 to 49 with COVID-19, enrolled during active disease. The conserved cysteine and the conserved F or W are not part of the CDR3 here. Each record gives: D gene, J gene, V gene, CDR3 protein. D genes are given only for firm matches.

. TRBJ1-2 TRBV2 ASSEFQGTGYT
. TRBJ2-2 TRBV5-1 ASSSTGGGHTGELF
. TRBJ2-6 TRBV9 ASSVAGSGANVLT
TRBD2 TRBJ2-1 TRBV9 ASSVGLAQGEQF
TRBD1 TRBJ2-2 TRBV25-1 ASSPQGAFGGELF
. TRBJ1-5 TRBV5-6 ASSRGGNQPQH
. TRBJ2-7 TRBV27 ASSLDGLAFTYEQY
TRBD1 TRBJ2-1 TRBV5-4 ASSSRTGGANEQF
TRBD2 TRBJ2-6 TRBV7-3 ASSLSTGTSRSGANVLT
. TRBJ2-2 TRBV5-1 ASSPRPGAGELF
. TRBJ1-1 TRBV7-9 ASSSTEFSTEAF
TRBD1 TRBJ1-2 TRBV18 ASSPKRTGGNYGYT
. TRBJ1-2 TRBV5-1 ASSLGLVDSDYGYT